The 27 T cell receptor beta chains below were found in one sample sequenced in a study of OX40 agonist ivuxolimab in advanced cancers. Assay: immunoSEQ multiplex PCR; the TCRdb copy retains only in-frame clones and omits some. Here the sample spans roughly 70,000 clones, 90% being singletons. The material sequenced was CD4+ or CD8+ T cells sorted from blood, taken in a trial of the OX40 agonist ivuxolimab. The receptors were gathered from an adult with an advanced solid tumor such as melanoma, head and neck, liver or kidney cancer.

This chain links TRBV11-2 with TRBJ2-5; D possibly matches TRBD1 or TRBD2 (5 bases each). TRBJ2-7 matches the DNA end more closely, so the J call is doubtful. The CDR3 runs 14 residues. CDR1 SGHAT and CDR2 FQNNGV come from the germline V gene. For the CDR3, the DNA is TGTGCCAGCAGCTTGGACTTAGGGGCCTACGAGCAGTACTTC. As protein: CASSLDLGAYEQYF.

This clone is labeled medium-sized. V is TRBV6-1 and J is TRBJ1-1; D is possibly TRBD1 (5 bases). The CDR3 totals 13 residues. Trimming took 7 bases from V and 8 from J, leaving 17 bases between them. Per germline, CDR1 MNHNS and CDR2 SASEGT. The CDR3 protein is CASTEGTSGEAFF. The CDR3 DNA sequence: TGTGCCAGCACCGAGGGCACGTCAGGGGAAGCTTTCTTT.

The genes are TRBV7-2 and TRBJ2-7; TRBD2 agrees at 12 bases. Germline V gene lookup returns CDR1 SGHTA and CDR2 FQGNSA. This CDR3 spans 16 amino acids. V was clipped by 5 bases and J by 2 bases; unmatched bases: 7. The CDR3 protein is CASSVTGLAGTYEQYF. As DNA, the CDR3 is TGTGCCAGCAGCGTAACCGGACTAGCGGGAACCTACGAGCAGTACTTC.

The chain links TRBV6-1 to TRBJ2-7; 8 positions match TRBD1. The V segment lost 4 bases and the J segment 2 bases; nucleotides outside the gene matches: 7. Germline V lookup: CDR1 MNHNS, CDR2 SASEGT. The CDR3 spans 15 residues. CDR3 amino acids: CASSAPRGLAYEQYF. In DNA form, the CDR3 reads TGTGCCAGCAGTGCCCCCAGGGGGCTCGCCTACGAGCAGTACTTC.

A word on this clone: Possible read error: a much larger clone is one base away. The chain links TRBV5-5 to TRBJ1-1; D perhaps matches TRBD1 (5 bases). The CDR3 length is 13 residues. The germline gives CDR1 SGHKS, CDR2 YYEKEE (reference sequence). The germline V and J ends were trimmed by 4 bases and 4 bases, with 11 bases remaining between them. In DNA form, the CDR3 reads TGTGCCAGCAGCATCCTTGGGGGCACTGAAGCTTTCTTT. It translates to CASSILGGTEAFF.

The J gene is TRBJ2-5, the V gene TRBV28; perhaps TRBD2 as D (6 bases). The V gene lost 6 bases and the J gene lost 4 bases, with 12 bases spanning the gap. CDR3 length equals 13 residues. Germline V gene sequence: CDR1 MDHEN, CDR2 SYDVKM. The CDR3 loop reads CASSRAEGETQYF. The CDR3 region has the DNA TGTGCCAGCAGCCGGGCGGAGGGAGAGACCCAGTACTTC.

The chain uses TRBV4-1 and TRBJ2-7, with 10 bases identical to TRBD2. Losses at the gene ends were 3 bases for V and 2 bases for J; bases not matched to a gene: 4. The CDR3 sequence is 15 residues long. Germline V gene sequence: CDR1 MGHRA, CDR2 YSYEKL. The chain's CDR3 is CASSQGAGGPYEQYF. The CDR3 region has the DNA TGCGCCAGCAGCCAGGGAGCGGGAGGGCCCTACGAGCAGTACTTC.

This clone was counted between two and nine times. This chain links TRBV7-2 with TRBJ1-5; no definite D call. The germline V and J ends were trimmed by 5 bases and 2 bases, with 7 bases remaining between them. The CDR3 runs 13 residues. CDR1 is SGHTA, CDR2 FQGNSA, per germline. The CDR3 here is CASSLVGNQPQHF. The CDR3 DNA reads TGTGCCAGCAGCCTCGTGGGCAATCAGCCCCAGCATTTT.

CDR3 loop: CASSVAGRGYEQYF. CDR3 in DNA: TGTGCCAGCAGCGTAGCCGGCAGGGGCTACGAGCAGTACTTC. The chain carries TRBV9 and TRBJ2-7; tentative D call: TRBD1 (6 bases). This CDR3 has 14 residues. The germline V and J ends were trimmed by 0 bases and 3 bases, with 10 bases remaining between them. Germline CDR1 SGDLS, CDR2 YYNGEE.

The chain couples TRBV9 to TRBJ2-7; TRBD1 is a possible D gene (6 bases). CDR3 length equals 14 residues. Germline V gives CDR1 SGDLS, CDR2 YYNGEE. V was trimmed by 3 bases and J by 2 bases, leaving 12 bases between them. CDR3: CASSASGTPYEQYF. CDR3 coding DNA: TGTGCCAGCAGCGCCTCCGGGACACCCTACGAGCAGTACTTC.

The V call is TRBV6-1, the J call TRBJ2-3; TRBD1 aligns across 8 bases. V trimming: 5 bases; J trimming: 2 bases; junction bases outside the gene matches: 3. The CDR3 consists of 14 residues. The germline V gene has CDR1 MNHNS and CDR2 SASEGT. DNA for the CDR3: TGTGCCAGCAGTCAGACAGGGGCCACAGATACGCAGTATTTT. It codes for CASSQTGATDTQYF.

The V call is TRBV11-2, the J call TRBJ2-2; possibly TRBD2 for D (5 bases). CDR3 length: 17 residues. Trimming removed 5 bases from V and 8 bases from J, with 24 bases in between. The germline V gene encodes CDR1 SGHAT and CDR2 FQNNGV. The CDR3 bases are TGTGCCAGCAGCAGACCGGGGTCCCGCACTAGTGAGGGGGAGCTGTTTTTT. This codes for CASSRPGSRTSEGELFF. Full variable domain (outside the CDR3, taken from reference TRBV11-2 and TRBJ2-2): EAGVAQSPRYKIIEKRQSVAFWCNPISGHATLYWYQQILGQGPKLLIQFQNNGVVDDSQLPKDRFSAERLKGVDSTLKIQPAKLEDSAVYLCASSRPGSRTSEGELFFGEGSRLTVL.

V usage is TRBV27 and J usage is TRBJ1-1; TRBD1 is a possible D gene (5 bases). Germline values: CDR1 MNHEY, CDR2 SMNVEV (reference sequence). V dropped 7 bases and J dropped 0 bases, with 12 bases sitting between them. The CDR3 is 14 residues long. CDR3 sequence (DNA): TGTGCCAGCACGAGCAGGGCCCTGAACACTGAAGCTTTCTTT. It encodes CASTSRALNTEAFF.

The chain couples TRBV4-1 to TRBJ2-7; 8 nucleotides match TRBD2. This CDR3 spans 16 amino acids. The germline CDR1 and CDR2 sequences are MGHRA and YSYEKL. Trimming removed 1 base from V and 3 bases from J; junction bases left unmatched: 8. The CDR3 bases are TGCGCCAGCAGCCAAGTCTTGGCTAGCGGGTTCTACGAGCAGTACTTC. Residues: CASSQVLASGFYEQYF.

J is TRBJ2-3 and V is TRBV7-9, with D unresolved. The CDR3 spans 13 residues. The V and J ends lost 8 bases and 2 bases respectively, with 11 bases between them. From germline, CDR1 is SEHNR and CDR2 FQNEAQ (reference sequence). For the CDR3, the DNA is TGTGCCAGCTCATCGTCGCTCACAGATACGCAGTATTTT. Its protein is CASSSSLTDTQYF.

The J gene is TRBJ1-2, the V gene TRBV9, with TRBD1 matching over 7 bases. The length of the CDR3 is 12 residues. CDR1 is SGDLS and CDR2 is YYNGEE in the germline V gene. With 7 bases clipped from V and 4 bases from J, the junction kept 4 bases outside the gene matches. For the CDR3, the DNA is TGTGCCAGCTTCGACAGGGCCTATGGCTACACCTTC. Translation gives CASFDRAYGYTF.

The chain couples TRBV30 to TRBJ1-2, with D possibly TRBD1 on 6 matching bases. Trimming took off 2 bases at V and 0 bases at J, with 13 bases between the two ends. This CDR3 is built from 15 residues. Germline V gives CDR1 GTSNPN, CDR2 SVGIG (reference sequence). CDR3 bases: TGTGCCTGGAGTCTTTTTGGGGGGCCTAACTATGGCTACACCTTC. Translated, it gives CAWSLFGGPNYGYTF.

J is TRBJ2-7 and V is TRBV19; 10 bases fit TRBD1. Germline lookup yields CDR1 LNHDA and CDR2 SQIVND (reference sequence). The CDR3 contains 15 residues. Unmatched junction bases numbered 10, after V lost 6 bases and J lost 5 bases. The CDR3 loop is CASSPRQGARDEQYF. The CDR3 DNA reads as TGTGCCAGTAGCCCTCGACAGGGGGCGCGTGACGAGCAGTACTTC. Using reference TRBV19 and TRBJ2-7 for the parts outside the CDR3, the full variable domain is DGGITQSPKYLFRKEGQNVTLSCEQNLNHDAMYWYRQDPGQGLRLIYYSQIVNDFQKGDIAEGYSVSREKKESFPLTVTSAQKNPTAFYLCASSPRQGARDEQYFGPGTRLTVT.

The chain employs TRBV19 and TRBJ2-3; D gene uncertain. The V end was cut by 5 bases, the J end by 0 bases, with 6 bases between. Germline V gene data show CDR1 as LNHDA and CDR2 as SQIVND (reference sequence). The CDR3 is 13 amino acids. The CDR3 here is CASSLISTDTQYF. The CDR3 DNA reads as TGTGCCAGTAGTCTAATAAGCACAGATACGCAGTATTTT.

The chain couples TRBV5-4 to TRBJ2-2; the D is unclear. The CDR3 runs 14 residues. CDR1 and CDR2 from the germline V gene are SGHNT and YYREEE (reference sequence). V lost 0 bases, J lost 1 base, and 4 bases lay in between. The CDR3 DNA sequence: TGTGCCAGCAGCTTGGACCTGAACACCGGGGAGCTGTTTTTT. This translates into CASSLDLNTGELFF.

This chain links TRBV27 with TRBJ1-6, with unresolved D. Germline CDR1 reads MNHEY; CDR2 reads SMNVEV (reference sequence). V was pared by 1 base and J by 4 bases, with 5 bases between. The CDR3 covers 14 residues. The DNA of the CDR3 is TGTGCCAGCAGTTTATTGGGTTATAATTCACCCCTCCACTTT. It specifies CASSLLGYNSPLHF.

V is TRBV13 and J is TRBJ2-7, with TRBD1 as a possible D gene (6 bases). The CDR3 runs 15 residues. V lost 5 bases, J lost 0 bases, and 14 bases lay in between. Germline assignment: CDR1 PRHDT and CDR2 FYEKMQ (reference sequence). This CDR3 reads CASSASDSNSYEQYF. The CDR3 DNA reads TGTGCCAGCAGCGCGTCGGACAGTAACTCCTACGAGCAGTACTTC.

The chain uses TRBV6-1 and TRBJ1-1; D not resolved. The germline gives CDR1 MNHNS, CDR2 SASEGT. The length of the CDR3 is 11 residues. The V and J ends lost 8 bases and 5 bases respectively, with 9 bases between them. CDR3 sequence: CASDLGTEAFF. In DNA, the CDR3 is TGTGCCAGCGATCTGGGGACTGAAGCTTTCTTT.

V is TRBV6-5 and J is TRBJ2-1; D is possibly TRBD1 or TRBD2 (6 bases each). Per the germline V gene, CDR1 is MNHEY and CDR2 is SVGAGI. Trimming took 5 bases from V and 9 from J, leaving 17 bases between them. The CDR3 extends over 14 amino acids. DNA of the CDR3: TGTGCCAGCAGTACCGCGTCAGGAGGGGGTGAGCAGTTCTTC. Residues: CASSTASGGGEQFF.

CDR3 sequence: CASSSTQAGSSYEQYF. The CDR3, as DNA: TGTGCCAGCAGCTCGACGCAGGCGGGATCATCCTACGAGCAGTACTTC. The V and J genes are TRBV13 and TRBJ2-7; D possibly corresponds to TRBD2 (6 bases). The CDR3 is 16 residues long. CDR1 is PRHDT, CDR2 FYEKMQ, per germline (reference sequence). The V end was cut by 4 bases, the J end by 1 base, with 17 bases between.

The V call is TRBV5-1, the J call TRBJ2-1; 9 positions agree with TRBD2. In germline, CDR1 is SGHRS, CDR2 YFSETQ. V was clipped by 3 bases and J by 0 bases; unmatched bases: 4. The CDR3 is 16 residues long. DNA for the CDR3: TGCGCCAGCAGCTCCAATAGCGGGAGCTCCTACAATGAGCAGTTCTTC. Amino acids: CASSSNSGSSYNEQFF.

This chain joins TRBV5-1 and TRBJ2-5; D is uncertain. The J call may not be correct, given that the DNA end is closer to TRBJ2-7. Germline V gene data show CDR1 as SGHRS and CDR2 as YFSETQ. The CDR3 sequence is 15 residues long. CDR3 region: CASSSVGLGTYEQYF. The CDR3 nucleotides read TGCGCCAGCAGCTCGGTGGGGTTAGGTACCTACGAGCAGTACTTC.